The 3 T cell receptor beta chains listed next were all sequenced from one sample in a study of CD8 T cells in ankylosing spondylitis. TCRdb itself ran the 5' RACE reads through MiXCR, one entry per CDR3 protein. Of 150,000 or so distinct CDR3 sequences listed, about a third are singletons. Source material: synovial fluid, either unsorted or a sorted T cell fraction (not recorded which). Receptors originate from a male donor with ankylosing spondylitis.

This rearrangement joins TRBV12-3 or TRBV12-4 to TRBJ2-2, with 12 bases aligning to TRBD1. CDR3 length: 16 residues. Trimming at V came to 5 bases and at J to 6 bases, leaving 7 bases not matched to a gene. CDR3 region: CASSKTGTGGAGELFF. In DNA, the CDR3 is TGTGCCAGCAGTAAAACGGGGACAGGGGGCGCCGGGGAGCTGTTTTTT.

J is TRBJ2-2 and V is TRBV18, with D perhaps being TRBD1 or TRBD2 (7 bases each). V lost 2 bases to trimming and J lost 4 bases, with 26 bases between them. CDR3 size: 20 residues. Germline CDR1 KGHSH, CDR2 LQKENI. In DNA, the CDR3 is TGTGCCAGCTCACCAGGACTAGGAGTCGCAACAGGGGCGACCACCGGGGAGCTGTTTTTT. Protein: CASSPGLGVATGATTGELFF.

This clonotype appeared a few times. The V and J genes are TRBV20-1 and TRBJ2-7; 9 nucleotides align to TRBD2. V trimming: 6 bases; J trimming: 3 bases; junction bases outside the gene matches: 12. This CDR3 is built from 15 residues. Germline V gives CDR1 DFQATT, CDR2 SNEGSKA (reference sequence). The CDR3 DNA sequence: TGCAGTGCGGCGGCAGCGGGGGGCGGTAGCTACGAGCAGTACTTC. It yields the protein CSAAAAGGGSYEQYF.